The rows below give T cell receptor beta chains drawn from one sample of a study of shared clonotypes between healthy human individuals. Produced via immunoSEQ multiplex PCR; TCRdb's table is partial and in-frame only. Of around 2.5 million clones in the sample, approximately 93% were seen once. The specimen was naive CD4+ T cells from PBMCs. The receptors here all came from a man between 18 and 35 years old in good health. Some clones in this sample may be carry-over from other donors' samples. CDR3s include the opening cysteine and the closing phenylalanine or tryptophan. A D gene is named only where the DNA matches it firmly. Size is stated for part of the rows, as once, few or many counts, or as a class when the clone is expanded.

>TRBD1|NA|TRBJ1-2|TRBV7-3
CASSRERTGISYTF
TGTGCCAGCAGCCGTGAGAGGACAGGGATTAGCTACACCTTC
>NA|NA|TRBJ2-6|TRBV25-1
CASSEAGLGANVLTF
TGTGCCAGCAGTGAAGCAGGTCTCGGGGCCAACGTCCTGACTTTC
>NA|NA|TRBJ1-2|TRBV27
CASSSMNWQGGYTF
TGTGCCAGCAGTTCCATGAACTGGCAAGGAGGCTACACCTTC
>NA|NA|TRBJ1-1|TRBV7-9
CASSGHGTEAFF
TGTGCCAGCAGCGGACATGGGACTGAAGCTTTCTTT
>TRBD1|NA|TRBJ1-4|TRBV7-8
CASSPQQGRVEELFF
TGTGCCAGCAGCCCTCAACAGGGGAGGGTTGAGGAACTGTTTTTT
>TRBD1|once|TRBJ2-7|TRBV2
CASSARDSPYEQYF
TGTGCCAGCAGTGCCCGGGACAGTCCCTACGAGCAGTACTTC
>TRBD2|NA|TRBJ2-1|TRBV6-5
CASSSPSGWYEQFF
TGTGCCAGCAGTTCCCCTAGCGGGTGGTATGAGCAGTTCTTC
>NA|NA|TRBJ1-6|TRBV4-1
CASSPTLSWHNSPLHF
TGCGCCAGCAGCCCAACACTCTCCTGGCATAATTCACCCCTCCACTTT
>NA|NA|TRBJ1-5|TRBV19
CASSTRGNQPQHF
TGTGCCAGTAGTACAAGGGGTAATCAGCCCCAGCATTTT
>TRBD1|NA|TRBJ1-2|TRBV5-4
CASSARDRVILYTF
TGTGCCAGCAGCGCGCGGGACAGGGTTATCCTCTACACCTTC
>NA|NA|TRBJ2-1|TRBV6-1
CASSPRGTSLGEQFF
TGTGCCAGCAGCCCCAGGGGTACGTCCCTGGGGGAGCAGTTCTTC
>TRBD1|once|TRBJ1-2|TRBV6-5
CASSRDSNYGYTF
TGTGCCAGCAGTCGGGACAGCAACTATGGCTACACCTTC
>NA|NA|TRBJ1-5|TRBV6-6
CASSYPGGNQPQHF
TGTGCCAGCAGTTATCCAGGGGGCAATCAGCCCCAGCATTTT
>TRBD2|NA|TRBJ2-4|TRBV6-1
CASRRGVAGDIQYF
TGTGCCAGCAGGAGGGGAGTAGCGGGGGACATTCAGTACTTC
>TRBD1|NA|TRBJ2-1|TRBV19
CASSDRVVDEQFF
TGTGCCAGTAGCGACAGGGTTGTGGATGAGCAGTTCTTC
>NA|NA|TRBJ1-5|TRBV6-5
CASSSDGRRQPQHF
TGTGCCAGCAGCTCGGACGGGAGGAGGCAGCCCCAGCATTTT
>NA|NA|TRBJ2-5|TRBV5-1
CASAPGAVRQETQYF
TGCGCCAGCGCCCCCGGGGCGGTGAGGCAAGAGACCCAGTACTTC
>NA|NA|TRBJ1-2|TRBV21-1
CASITGGNYGYTF
TGTGCCAGCATAACAGGGGGCAACTATGGCTACACCTTC
>NA|NA|TRBJ1-3|TRBV5-8
CASSLGTTPSGNTIYF
TGTGCCAGCAGCTTGGGCACGACGCCGTCTGGAAACACCATATATTTT
>TRBD1|once|TRBJ2-7|TRBV15
CATSTMTGSGEQYF
TGTGCCACCAGCACCATGACAGGGAGTGGCGAGCAGTACTTC
>NA|NA|TRBJ1-1|TRBV21-1
CASSKGGTGVPPHF
TGTGCCAGCAGCAAAGGAGGGACAGGGGTGCCTCCCCACTTT
>TRBD2|once|TRBJ2-7|TRBV5-4
CASSPAQGGPHEQYF
TGTGCCAGCAGCCCCGCGCAGGGAGGGCCGCACGAGCAGTACTTC